This record concerns one T cell receptor beta chain sequence. This entry belongs to a study of blood T cell repertoires in COVID-19. Turning to the study itself: Acute and convalescent COVID-19 samples came from the United States, Italy and Spain. PBMCs, B-cell-depleted T cells, or T cells provided the cDNA or gDNA that made up the material.

Authors' analysis steps: The assay estimated nucleated cells by amplifying reference gene primers. Sequenced by immunoSEQ multiplex PCR; TCRdb stores in-frame clones only, minus some. The V and J calls and clone size are taken from that table; D and trimming were inferred from the DNA. The repertoire includes about 230,000 clones, 75% to 90% of them detected once, and 2.7% sits in the top ten. During active infection, Seattle patients enrolled and were then monitored through disease. Germline V gene lookup returns CDR1 KGHSH and CDR2 LQKENI. This CDR3 comprises 18 residues. Between the trimmed V and J ends, which lost 2 bases and 4 bases, there was a span of 18 bases.

The TCR was taken from a man between 25 and 39 years old with COVID-19, enrolled during active disease. The sequenced sample was peripheral blood. The rearrangement links TRBV18 to TRBJ2-6; TRBD1 might be the D (6 bases). CDR3 protein: CASSPWTVRAIGANVLTF. For the CDR3, the DNA is TGTGCCAGCTCACCATGGACAGTCCGGGCGATCGGGGCCAACGTCCTGACTTTC. Complete variable domain (other parts from reference TRBV18 and TRBJ2-6): NAGVMQNPRHLVRRRGQEARLRCSPMKGHSHVYWYRQLPEEGLKFMVYLQKENIIDESGMPKERFSAEFPKEGPSILRIQQVVRGDSAAYFCASSPWTVRAIGANVLTFGAGSRLTVL.